This T cell receptor (beta chain) is drawn from a study of technical replicates of blood from a few donors (dated by TCRdb to 2015 to 2018). Libraries were prepared through the immunoSEQ multiplex PCR assay. Not all clones reach the TCRdb copy of this immuneACCESS table, which keeps in-frame sequences only. Checked studies attribute under half of the gap to unresolved V genes and leave the rest unexplained. The table for this sample lists about 79,000 clones; about 90% of them were counted only once. About 0.38% of the sample comes from the top ten. Via the germline V gene (reference sequence), CDR1 is LNHDA and CDR2 SQIVND. Germline trimming: 7 bases from V, 6 bases from J; junction bases outside gene matches: 2. The CDR3 goes from the cysteine to the phenylalanine over 13 residues. This entry keeps only the CDR3 DNA: 39 bases, framed from base 1. Note on this clone: There is no known antigen for this receptor. There are no base qualities to consult, and no much larger clone falls within one base.

This chain is built from TRBV19 and TRBJ2-2, with 10 bases in between that match TRBD1. The sequencing sample was made of T cells isolated from PBMCs. The origin of this receptor is a human donor in good health. Some clones in this sample may be carry-over from other donors' samples. The CDR3 in this case is CASIGTGAGELFF. The nucleotide sequence is TGTGCCAGTATTGGGACAGGGGCCGGGGAGCTGTTTTTT.